The rows below give T cell receptor beta chains drawn from one sample of a study of blood T cell repertoires in COVID-19. The method was immunoSEQ multiplex PCR; TCRdb's version includes in-frame clones alone and lacks a portion of them. The profile shows under 70,000 clones, approximately 81% of them singletons. Source material: peripheral blood. These receptors all stem from a woman older than 75 with acute or convalescent COVID-19. CDR3s include the opening cysteine and the closing phenylalanine or tryptophan. A D gene is named only where the DNA matches it firmly. Size is omitted from some rows. Given values are once, few, many or a class for expanded clones.

cdr3_aa cdr3_nt j_call v_call d_call clone_size
CASMGGGLANTGELFF TGTGCCAGCATGGGCGGGGGGCTCGCGAACACCGGGGAGCTGTTTTTT TRBJ2-2 TRBV4-2 TRBD2 .
CASSLTGGKGNQPQHF TGTGCCAGCAGCTTAACAGGGGGAAAGGGGAATCAGCCCCAGCATTTT TRBJ1-5 TRBV11-2 TRBD1 .
CASSPLQETQYF TGTGCCAGCTCACCCCTCCAAGAGACCCAGTACTTC TRBJ2-5 TRBV18 . .
CASSLVGANQPQHF TGTGCCAGCAGCTTAGTTGGGGCAAATCAGCCCCAGCATTTT TRBJ1-5 TRBV7-9 . once
CASSVVGTSEDEQFF TGTGCCAGCAGCGTAGTCGGGACTAGCGAGGATGAGCAGTTCTTC TRBJ2-1 TRBV7-6 TRBD2 .
CASSQETGNYGYTF TGTGCCAGCAGCCAAGAAACAGGGAACTATGGCTACACCTTC TRBJ1-2 TRBV4-2 . .
CASSLSGDSTYEQYF TGTGCCAGCTCACTAAGTGGTGACAGTACCTACGAGCAGTACTTC TRBJ2-7 TRBV18 . .
CASKFAGDYNEQFF TGTGCCAGCAAGTTTGCAGGGGACTACAATGAGCAGTTCTTC TRBJ2-1 TRBV27 . few
CASSPRRGTPQHF TGTGCCAGCAGCCCGCGGCGGGGGACGCCCCAGCATTTT TRBJ1-5 TRBV11-2 . .
CASSPGGSTSGELFF TGTGCCAGCAGTCCGGGGGGGTCAACTTCCGGGGAGCTGTTTTTT TRBJ2-2 TRBV5-4 TRBD2 .
CASSQVEGENSPLHF TGTGCCAGCAGCCAAGTGGAGGGTGAGAATTCACCCCTCCACTTT TRBJ1-6 TRBV14 . .
CASSEGRTRNTGELFF TGTGCCAGCAGTGAAGGGCGGACACGGAACACCGGGGAGCTGTTTTTT TRBJ2-2 TRBV6-1 . .
CASSYLDRGPGNTIYF TGTGCCAGCAGTTACCTAGACAGGGGGCCTGGAAACACCATATATTTT TRBJ1-3 TRBV6-6 TRBD1 few
CASSVRPAGGPTDTQYF TGTGCCAGCAGCGTCCGCCCGGCGGGGGGGCCCACAGATACGCAGTATTTT TRBJ2-3 TRBV9 TRBD2 .
CASSLGLAGGQLWADTQYF TGCGCCAGCAGCCTGGGACTAGCGGGGGGGCAGCTGTGGGCAGATACGCAGTATTTT TRBJ2-3 TRBV5-1 TRBD2 .
CAISESTGISYEQYF TGTGCCATCAGTGAGTCGACAGGGATCTCCTACGAGCAGTACTTC TRBJ2-7 TRBV10-3 TRBD1 .
CASSSPMVTGDEQFF TGTGCCAGCAGCTCCCCTATGGTCACCGGAGATGAGCAGTTCTTC TRBJ2-1 TRBV5-4 . .
CASSPGQLAKNIQYF TGTGCCAGCAGCCCGGGACAGTTAGCCAAAAACATTCAGTACTTC TRBJ2-4 TRBV6-5 TRBD1 .
CASSPHEQGAYGYTF TGTGCCAGCAGTCCTCATGAACAGGGGGCCTATGGCTACACCTTC TRBJ1-2 TRBV27 TRBD1 .
CASSTNRVDTQYF TGTGCCAGCAGCACAAACAGGGTAGATACGCAGTATTTT TRBJ2-3 TRBV7-6 . .
CASSSGRRSEAFF TGCGCCAGCAGCTCCGGTCGACGGAGTGAAGCTTTCTTT TRBJ1-1 TRBV5-1 . .
CASSQVRGNTEAFF TGTGCCAGCAGCCAGGTACGGGGGAACACTGAAGCTTTCTTT TRBJ1-1 TRBV3-1/TRBV3-2 . .
CASSDPGSKPEAFF TGTGCCAGCAGCGACCCAGGGTCTAAACCCGAAGCTTTCTTT TRBJ1-1 TRBV9 . medium-sized
CASSLDRESNQPQHF TGTGCCAGCAGTTTAGACAGGGAAAGCAATCAGCCCCAGCATTTT TRBJ1-5 TRBV2 TRBD1 .
CAISETGEKLFF TGTGCCATCAGTGAGACGGGTGAAAAACTGTTTTTT TRBJ1-4 TRBV10-3 . .
CASSLVAEETQYF TGTGCCAGCAGCTTGGTGGCAGAAGAGACCCAGTACTTC TRBJ2-5 TRBV5-4 . few
CASSPNGQAHYGYTF TGCGCCAGCAGCCCAAATGGACAGGCCCACTATGGCTACACCTTC TRBJ1-2 TRBV5-1 TRBD1 .
CASSPTSGTGELFF TGTGCCAGCTCACCAACTAGCGGCACCGGGGAGCTGTTTTTT TRBJ2-2 TRBV18 TRBD2 .
CASSLSTGALSGANVLTF TGCGCCAGCAGCTTGTCTACAGGGGCTCTCTCTGGGGCCAACGTCCTGACTTTC TRBJ2-6 TRBV5-1 TRBD1 .
CASSPDFRYGYTF TGTGCCAGCAGCCCTGACTTTCGCTATGGCTACACCTTC TRBJ1-2 TRBV12-3/TRBV12-4 . .
CASAAGGAAGNTIYF TGTGCCAGCGCCGCTGGGGGGGCGGCGGGAAACACCATATATTTT TRBJ1-3 TRBV19 . .
CASSLGQWTEAFF TGCGCCAGCAGCTTGGGACAGTGGACTGAAGCTTTCTTT TRBJ1-1 TRBV5-1 . .
CASSLEGVSSYEKLFF TGTGCCAGCAGCTTAGAAGGGGTCAGCTCGTATGAAAAACTGTTTTTT TRBJ1-4 TRBV11-2 . .
CASRVQGTNEYTF TGTGCCAGCAGGGTTCAGGGGACAAATGAATACACCTTC TRBJ1-2 TRBV2 . .
CASTRREGLTGDEQYF TGTGCCAGCACTAGGAGGGAGGGCCTTACGGGCGACGAGCAGTACTTC TRBJ2-7 TRBV9 TRBD2 .
CASSLGGQPFSGNTIYF TGTGCCAGCAGCTTAGGGGGACAGCCGTTCTCTGGAAACACCATATATTTT TRBJ1-3 TRBV11-3 TRBD1 .
CSVESPGYGYTF TGCAGCGTTGAATCGCCCGGTTATGGCTACACCTTC TRBJ1-2 TRBV29-1 . .
CASSLEQGYGYTF TGTGCCAGCAGCTTAGAACAGGGCTATGGCTACACCTTC TRBJ1-2 TRBV11-3 . .
CASSFQGANVLTF TGTGCCAGCAGCTTCCAAGGGGCCAACGTCCTGACTTTC TRBJ2-6 TRBV11-2 . .
CASSRQGRGETQYF TGTGCCAGTAGTCGACAGGGGAGAGGGGAGACCCAGTACTTC TRBJ2-5 TRBV19 TRBD1 .
CASSQVARNYEQYF TGCGCCAGCAGCCAAGTCGCCAGAAATTACGAGCAGTACTTC TRBJ2-7 TRBV4-1 . .
CASSQTGLATEAFF TGCGCCAGCAGCCAGACAGGGTTGGCCACTGAAGCTTTCTTT TRBJ1-1 TRBV10-1 TRBD1 once
CASSHVGLAGDLAKNIQYF TGTGCCAGCTCCCATGTCGGACTAGCGGGGGACCTAGCCAAAAACATTCAGTACTTC TRBJ2-4 TRBV18 TRBD2 .
CASSDPGGKLFF TGCGCCAGCAGCGACCCAGGAGGAAAACTGTTTTTT TRBJ1-4 TRBV10-2 . .
CASSRQQNTEAFF TGTGCCAGCAGTAGACAACAGAACACTGAAGCTTTCTTT TRBJ1-1 TRBV2 . .
CASSPRSSGANTGELFF TGTGCCAGCAGCCCCCGGTCTAGCGGGGCGAACACCGGGGAGCTGTTTTTT TRBJ2-2 TRBV11-2 TRBD2 .
CAWSLGLAVDTQYF TGTGCCTGGAGTTTAGGACTAGCAGTAGATACGCAGTATTTT TRBJ2-3 TRBV30 TRBD2 few
CASGRREGTEAFF TGTGCCAGCGGCAGACGGGAAGGCACTGAAGCTTTCTTT TRBJ1-1 TRBV11-3 . .
CASSPSSGAYNEQFF TGTGCCAGCTCACCCTCGAGTGGGGCATACAATGAGCAGTTCTTC TRBJ2-1 TRBV18 . .
CASSLSWVAGGHEQFF TGTGCCAGCAGCTTAAGTTGGGTAGCGGGGGGTCATGAGCAGTTCTTC TRBJ2-1 TRBV7-9 TRBD2 .
CASSPGTGGYNEQFF TGTGCCAGCAGCCCAGGGACAGGGGGCTACAATGAGCAGTTCTTC TRBJ2-1 TRBV11-2 TRBD1 .
CAIRKGAGPYEQYF TGTGCCATCAGGAAGGGCGCAGGGCCCTACGAGCAGTACTTC TRBJ2-7 TRBV10-3 . .
CASSQELQRNYGYTF TGTGCCAGCAGCCAAGAGCTTCAGAGGAACTATGGCTACACCTTC TRBJ1-2 TRBV4-2 . .
CASSPRLSNTGELFF TGTGCCAGCAGCCCGAGACTCTCGAACACCGGGGAGCTGTTTTTT TRBJ2-2 TRBV5-4 . .
CASSLRLGQGGQPQHF TGTGCCAGCAGTCTCCGCCTGGGACAGGGTGGTCAGCCCCAGCATTTT TRBJ1-5 TRBV5-6 TRBD1 .
CASSPPQGQETQYF TGTGCCAGCTCACCACCTCAGGGGCAAGAGACCCAGTACTTC TRBJ2-5 TRBV18 . .